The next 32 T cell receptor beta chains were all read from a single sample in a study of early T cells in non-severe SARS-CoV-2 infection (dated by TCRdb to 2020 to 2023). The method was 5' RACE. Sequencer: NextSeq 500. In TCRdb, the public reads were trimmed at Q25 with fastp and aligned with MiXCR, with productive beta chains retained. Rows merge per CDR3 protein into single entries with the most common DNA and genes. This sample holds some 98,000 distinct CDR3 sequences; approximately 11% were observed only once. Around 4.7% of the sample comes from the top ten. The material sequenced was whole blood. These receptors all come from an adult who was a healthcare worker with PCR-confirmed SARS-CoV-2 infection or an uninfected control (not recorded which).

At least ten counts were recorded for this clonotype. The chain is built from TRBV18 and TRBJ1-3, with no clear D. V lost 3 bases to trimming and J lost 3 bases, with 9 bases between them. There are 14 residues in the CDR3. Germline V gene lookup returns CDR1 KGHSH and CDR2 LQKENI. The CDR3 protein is CASSPGDRGNTIYF. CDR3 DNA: TGTGCCAGCTCACCGGGCGACCGTGGAAACACCATATATTTT.

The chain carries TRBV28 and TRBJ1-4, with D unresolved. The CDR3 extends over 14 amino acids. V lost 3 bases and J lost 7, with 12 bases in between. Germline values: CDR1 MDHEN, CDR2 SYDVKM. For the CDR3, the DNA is TGTGCCAGCAGTTTTCGGGCTGGTGGTGAAAAACTGTTTTTT. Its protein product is CASSFRAGGEKLFF.

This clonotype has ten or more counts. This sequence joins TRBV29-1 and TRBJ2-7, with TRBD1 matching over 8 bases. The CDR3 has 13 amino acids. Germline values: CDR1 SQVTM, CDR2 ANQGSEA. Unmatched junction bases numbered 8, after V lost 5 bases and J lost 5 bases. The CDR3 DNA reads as TGCAGCGTTCCGACAGGGGCCAGGAACGAGCAGTACTTC. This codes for CSVPTGARNEQYF.

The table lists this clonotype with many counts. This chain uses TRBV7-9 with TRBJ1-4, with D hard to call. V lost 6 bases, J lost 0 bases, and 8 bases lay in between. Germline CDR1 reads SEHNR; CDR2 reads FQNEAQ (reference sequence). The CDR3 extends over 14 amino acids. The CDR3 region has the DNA TGTGCCAGCAGTCTATTTGCAACTAATGAAAAACTGTTTTTT. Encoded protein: CASSLFATNEKLFF.

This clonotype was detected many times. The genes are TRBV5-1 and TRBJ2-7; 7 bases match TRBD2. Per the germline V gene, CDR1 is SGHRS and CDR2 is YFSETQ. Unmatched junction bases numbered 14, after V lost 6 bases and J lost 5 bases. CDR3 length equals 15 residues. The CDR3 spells CASKSREALADEQYF. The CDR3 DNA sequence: TGCGCCAGCAAATCACGGGAGGCCCTCGCCGACGAGCAGTACTTC.

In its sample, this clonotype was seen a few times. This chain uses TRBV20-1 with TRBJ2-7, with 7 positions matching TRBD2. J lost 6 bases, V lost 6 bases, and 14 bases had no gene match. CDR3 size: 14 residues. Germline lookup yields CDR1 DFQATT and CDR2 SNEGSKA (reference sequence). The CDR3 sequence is CSADPSSGGFEQYF. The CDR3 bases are TGCAGTGCAGACCCTAGCTCGGGAGGATTCGAGCAGTACTTC.

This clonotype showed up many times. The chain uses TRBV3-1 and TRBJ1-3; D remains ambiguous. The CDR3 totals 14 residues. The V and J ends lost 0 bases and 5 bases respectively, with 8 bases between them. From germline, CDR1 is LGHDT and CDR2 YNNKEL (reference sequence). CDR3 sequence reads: CASSQDRYRNTIYF. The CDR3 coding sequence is TGTGCCAGCAGCCAAGACAGGTACAGAAACACCATATATTTT.

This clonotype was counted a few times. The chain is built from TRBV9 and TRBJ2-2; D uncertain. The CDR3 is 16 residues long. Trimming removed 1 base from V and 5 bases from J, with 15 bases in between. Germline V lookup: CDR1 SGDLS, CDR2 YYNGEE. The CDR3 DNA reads TGTGCCAGCAGCGTATATGGGCGAGTGGGAACCGGGGAGCTGTTTTTT. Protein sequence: CASSVYGRVGTGELFF.

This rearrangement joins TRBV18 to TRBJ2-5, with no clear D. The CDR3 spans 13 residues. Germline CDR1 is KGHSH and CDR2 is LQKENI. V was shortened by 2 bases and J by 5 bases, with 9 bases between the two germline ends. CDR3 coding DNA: TGTGCCAGCTCACCAATAGTCATGGAGACCCAGTACTTC. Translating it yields CASSPIVMETQYF.

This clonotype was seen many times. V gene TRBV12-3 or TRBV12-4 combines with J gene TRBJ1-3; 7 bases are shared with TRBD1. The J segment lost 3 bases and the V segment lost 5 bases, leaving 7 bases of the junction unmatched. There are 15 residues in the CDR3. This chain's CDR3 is CASSPQGVVGNTIYF. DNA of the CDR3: TGTGCCAGCAGTCCTCAGGGGGTAGTTGGAAACACCATATATTTT.

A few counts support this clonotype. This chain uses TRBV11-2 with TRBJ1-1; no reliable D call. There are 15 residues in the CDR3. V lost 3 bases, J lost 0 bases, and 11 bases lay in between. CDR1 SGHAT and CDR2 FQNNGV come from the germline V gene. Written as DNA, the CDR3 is TGTGCCAGCAGCTTGACGGGGAAACTGAACACTGAAGCTTTCTTT. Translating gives CASSLTGKLNTEAFF.

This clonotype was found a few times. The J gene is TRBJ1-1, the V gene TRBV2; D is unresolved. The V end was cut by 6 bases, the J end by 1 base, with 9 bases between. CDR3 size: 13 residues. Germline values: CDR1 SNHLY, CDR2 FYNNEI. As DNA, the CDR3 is TGTGCCAGCAGGGAGGACCCGAACACTGAAGCTTTCTTT. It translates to CASREDPNTEAFF.

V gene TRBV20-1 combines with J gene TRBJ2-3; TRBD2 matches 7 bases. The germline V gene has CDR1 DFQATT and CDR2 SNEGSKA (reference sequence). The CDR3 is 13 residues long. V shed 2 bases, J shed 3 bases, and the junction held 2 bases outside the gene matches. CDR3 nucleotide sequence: TGCAGTGCTAGACGGGAGGAAACAGATACGCAGTATTTT. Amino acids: CSARREETDTQYF.

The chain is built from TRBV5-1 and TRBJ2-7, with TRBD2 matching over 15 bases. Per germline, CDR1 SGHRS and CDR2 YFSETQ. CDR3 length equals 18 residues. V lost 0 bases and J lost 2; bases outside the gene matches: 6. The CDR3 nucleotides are TGCGCCAGCAGCTTGGGGACTAGCGGGAGGGCCTACACCTACGAGCAGTACTTC. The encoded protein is CASSLGTSGRAYTYEQYF.

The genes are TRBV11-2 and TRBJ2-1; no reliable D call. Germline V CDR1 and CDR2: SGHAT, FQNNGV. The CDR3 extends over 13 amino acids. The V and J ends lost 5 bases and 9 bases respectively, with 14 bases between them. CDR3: CASSPSSGGEQFF. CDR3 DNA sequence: TGTGCCAGCAGCCCCTCGAGTGGTGGTGAGCAGTTCTTC.

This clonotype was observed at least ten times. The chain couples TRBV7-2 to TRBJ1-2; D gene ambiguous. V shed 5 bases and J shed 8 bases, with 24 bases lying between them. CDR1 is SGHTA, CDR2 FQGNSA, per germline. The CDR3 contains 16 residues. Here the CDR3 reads CASSQWIGPLKDGYTF. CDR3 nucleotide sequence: TGTGCCAGCAGCCAGTGGATCGGGCCTCTCAAGGACGGCTACACCTTC.

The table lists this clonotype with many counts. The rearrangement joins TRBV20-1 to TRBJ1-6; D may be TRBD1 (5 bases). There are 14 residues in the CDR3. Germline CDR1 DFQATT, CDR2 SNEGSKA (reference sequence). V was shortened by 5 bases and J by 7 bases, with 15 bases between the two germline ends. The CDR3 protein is CSAGNQGENSPLHF. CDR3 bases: TGCAGTGCTGGTAATCAGGGAGAAAATTCACCCCTCCACTTT.

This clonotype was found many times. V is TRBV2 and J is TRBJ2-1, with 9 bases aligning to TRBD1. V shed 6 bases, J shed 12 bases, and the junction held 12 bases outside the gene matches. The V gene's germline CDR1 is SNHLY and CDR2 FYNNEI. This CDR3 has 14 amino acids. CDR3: CASRGTGNTGGQFF. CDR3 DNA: TGTGCCAGCAGGGGGACAGGGAACACGGGTGGGCAGTTCTTC.

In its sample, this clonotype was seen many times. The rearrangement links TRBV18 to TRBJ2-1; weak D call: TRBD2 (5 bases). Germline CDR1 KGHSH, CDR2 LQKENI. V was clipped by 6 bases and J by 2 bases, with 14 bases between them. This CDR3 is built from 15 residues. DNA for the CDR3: TGTGCCAGCTCGGAAGCGGTCCCCGCCTACAATGAGCAGTTCTTC. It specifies CASSEAVPAYNEQFF.

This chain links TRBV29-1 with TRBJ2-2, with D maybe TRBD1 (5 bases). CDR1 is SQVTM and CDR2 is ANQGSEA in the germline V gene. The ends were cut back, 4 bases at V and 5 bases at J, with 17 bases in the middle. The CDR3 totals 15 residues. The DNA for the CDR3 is TGCAGCGTTGGTGGGGCAGATTTTGGTACCGGGGAGCTGTTTTTT. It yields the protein CSVGGADFGTGELFF.

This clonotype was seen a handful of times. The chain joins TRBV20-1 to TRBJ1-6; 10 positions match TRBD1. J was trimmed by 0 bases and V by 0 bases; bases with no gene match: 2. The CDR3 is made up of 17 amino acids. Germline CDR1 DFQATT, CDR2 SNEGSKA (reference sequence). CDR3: CSAREGQGSSYNSPLHF. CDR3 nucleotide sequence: TGCAGTGCTAGAGAGGGACAGGGGAGCTCCTATAATTCACCCCTCCACTTT.

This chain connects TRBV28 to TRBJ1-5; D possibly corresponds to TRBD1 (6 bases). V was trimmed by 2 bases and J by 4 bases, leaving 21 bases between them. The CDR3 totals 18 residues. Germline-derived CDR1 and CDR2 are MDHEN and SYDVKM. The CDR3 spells CASSLLRGGPPGNQPQHF. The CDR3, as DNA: TGTGCCAGCAGTTTACTGAGGGGGGGCCCTCCAGGAAATCAGCCCCAGCATTTT.

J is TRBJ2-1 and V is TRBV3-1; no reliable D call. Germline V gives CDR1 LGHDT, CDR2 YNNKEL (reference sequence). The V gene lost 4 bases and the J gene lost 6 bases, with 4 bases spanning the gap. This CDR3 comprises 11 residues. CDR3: CASSRGNEQFF. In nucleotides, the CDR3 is TGTGCCAGCAGCCGGGGCAATGAGCAGTTCTTC.

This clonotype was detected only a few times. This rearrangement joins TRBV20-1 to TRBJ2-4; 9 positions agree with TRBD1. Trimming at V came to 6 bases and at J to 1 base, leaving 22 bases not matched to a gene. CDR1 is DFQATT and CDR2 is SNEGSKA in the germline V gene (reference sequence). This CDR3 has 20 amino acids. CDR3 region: CSARPTPGQGSPVAKNIQYF. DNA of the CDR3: TGCAGTGCCCGACCCACGCCGGGACAGGGTTCACCCGTTGCCAAAAACATTCAGTACTTC.

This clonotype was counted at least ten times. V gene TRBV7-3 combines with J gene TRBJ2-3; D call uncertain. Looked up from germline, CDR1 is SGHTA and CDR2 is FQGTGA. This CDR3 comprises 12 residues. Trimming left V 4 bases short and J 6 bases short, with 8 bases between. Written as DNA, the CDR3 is TGTGCCAGCAGCTCTCTCGGGGATACGCAGTATTTT. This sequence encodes CASSSLGDTQYF.

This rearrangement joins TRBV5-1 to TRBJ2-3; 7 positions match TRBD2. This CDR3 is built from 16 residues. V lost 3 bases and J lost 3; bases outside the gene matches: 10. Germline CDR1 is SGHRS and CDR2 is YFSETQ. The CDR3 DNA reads TGCGCCAGCAGCTCATCCCCCGGGGGAGGGACAGATACGCAGTATTTT. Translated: CASSSSPGGGTDTQYF.

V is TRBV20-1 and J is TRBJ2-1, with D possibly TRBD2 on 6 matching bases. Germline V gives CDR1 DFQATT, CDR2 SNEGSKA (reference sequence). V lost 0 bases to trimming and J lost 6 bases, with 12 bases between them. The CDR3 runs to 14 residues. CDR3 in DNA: TGCAGTGCTAGAGAAGTCACGGGAGCCAATGAGCAGTTCTTC. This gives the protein CSAREVTGANEQFF.

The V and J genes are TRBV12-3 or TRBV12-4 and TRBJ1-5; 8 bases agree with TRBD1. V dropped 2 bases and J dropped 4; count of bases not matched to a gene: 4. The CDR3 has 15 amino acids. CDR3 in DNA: TGTGCCAGCAGTTTAAGCAGGGGGCTAAATCAGCCCCAGCATTTT. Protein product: CASSLSRGLNQPQHF.

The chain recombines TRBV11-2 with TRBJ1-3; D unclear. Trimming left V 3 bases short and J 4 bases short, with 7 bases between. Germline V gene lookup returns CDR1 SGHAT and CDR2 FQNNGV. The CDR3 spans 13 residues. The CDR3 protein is CASSFEAGNTIYF. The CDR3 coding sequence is TGTGCCAGCAGCTTTGAGGCGGGAAACACCATATATTTT.

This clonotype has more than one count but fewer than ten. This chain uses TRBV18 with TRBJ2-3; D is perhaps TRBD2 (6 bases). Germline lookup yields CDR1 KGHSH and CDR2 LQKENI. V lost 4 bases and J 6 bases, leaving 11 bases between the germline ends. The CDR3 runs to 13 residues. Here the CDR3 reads CASSRPSGDTQYF. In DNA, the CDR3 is TGTGCCAGCTCACGTCCAAGCGGGGATACGCAGTATTTT.

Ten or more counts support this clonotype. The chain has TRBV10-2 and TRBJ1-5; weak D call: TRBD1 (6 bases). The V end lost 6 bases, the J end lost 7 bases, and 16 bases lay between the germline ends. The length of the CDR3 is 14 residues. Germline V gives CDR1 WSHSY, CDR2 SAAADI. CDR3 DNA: TGCGCCAGCAGGGTCTCCGGGGGGCGGCAGCCCCAGCATTTT. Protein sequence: CASRVSGGRQPQHF.

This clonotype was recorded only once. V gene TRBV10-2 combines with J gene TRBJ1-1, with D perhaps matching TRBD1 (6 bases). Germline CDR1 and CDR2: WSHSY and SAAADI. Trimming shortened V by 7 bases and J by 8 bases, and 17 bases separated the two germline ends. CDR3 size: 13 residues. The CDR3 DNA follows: TGCGCCAGCATAGAGGGGGAAAGACCAGAAGCTTTCTTT. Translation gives CASIEGERPEAFF.